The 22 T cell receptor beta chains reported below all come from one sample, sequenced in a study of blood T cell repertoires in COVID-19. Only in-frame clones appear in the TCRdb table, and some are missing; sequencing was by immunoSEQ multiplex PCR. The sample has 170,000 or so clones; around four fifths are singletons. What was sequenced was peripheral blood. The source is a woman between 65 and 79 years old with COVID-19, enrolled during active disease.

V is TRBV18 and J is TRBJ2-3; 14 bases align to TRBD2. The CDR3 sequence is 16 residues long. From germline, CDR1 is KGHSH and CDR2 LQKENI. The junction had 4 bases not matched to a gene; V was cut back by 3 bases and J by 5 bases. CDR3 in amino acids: CASSPGTSGSQDTQYF. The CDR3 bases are TGTGCCAGCTCACCCGGGACTAGCGGGAGTCAAGATACGCAGTATTTT. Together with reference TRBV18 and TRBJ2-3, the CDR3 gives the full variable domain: NAGVMQNPRHLVRRRGQEARLRCSPMKGHSHVYWYRQLPEEGLKFMVYLQKENIIDESGMPKERFSAEFPKEGPSILRIQQVVRGDSAAYFCASSPGTSGSQDTQYFGPGTRLTVL.

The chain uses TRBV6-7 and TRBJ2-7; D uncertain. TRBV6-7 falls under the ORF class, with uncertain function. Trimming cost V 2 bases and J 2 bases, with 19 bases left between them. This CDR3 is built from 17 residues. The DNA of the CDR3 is TGTGCCAGCAGTTACCCGACTCTAAGAAAGCGAGCCTACGAGCAGTACTTC. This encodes CASSYPTLRKRAYEQYF.

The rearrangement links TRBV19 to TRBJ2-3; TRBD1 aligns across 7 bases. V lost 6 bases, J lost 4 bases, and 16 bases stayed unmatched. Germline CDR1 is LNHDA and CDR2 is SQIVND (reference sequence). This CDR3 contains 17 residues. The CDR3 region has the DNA TGTGCCAGTAGCCAACAAGCCGGGACAGCCAAACCAGATACGCAGTATTTT. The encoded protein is CASSQQAGTAKPDTQYF.

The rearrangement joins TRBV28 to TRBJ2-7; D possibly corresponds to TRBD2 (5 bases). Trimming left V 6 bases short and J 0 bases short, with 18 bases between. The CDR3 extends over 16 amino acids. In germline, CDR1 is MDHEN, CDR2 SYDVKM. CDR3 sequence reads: CASSPLSQRSSYEQYF. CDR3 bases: TGTGCCAGCAGCCCGCTCAGCCAGCGGAGCTCCTACGAGCAGTACTTC.

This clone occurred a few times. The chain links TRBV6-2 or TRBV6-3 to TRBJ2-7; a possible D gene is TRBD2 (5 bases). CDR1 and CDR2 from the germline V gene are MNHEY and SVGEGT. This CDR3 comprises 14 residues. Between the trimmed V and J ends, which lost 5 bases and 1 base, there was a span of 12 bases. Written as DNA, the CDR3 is TGTGCCAGCAGTAGGCGGGCAGCTTCCTACGAGCAGTACTTC. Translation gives CASSRRAASYEQYF.

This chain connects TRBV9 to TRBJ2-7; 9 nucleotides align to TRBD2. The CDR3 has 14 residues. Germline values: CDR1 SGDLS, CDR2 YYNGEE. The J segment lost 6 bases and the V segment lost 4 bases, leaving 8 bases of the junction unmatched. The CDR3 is CASSTVAGDREQYF. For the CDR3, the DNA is TGTGCCAGCAGCACCGTAGCGGGAGACCGCGAGCAGTACTTC.

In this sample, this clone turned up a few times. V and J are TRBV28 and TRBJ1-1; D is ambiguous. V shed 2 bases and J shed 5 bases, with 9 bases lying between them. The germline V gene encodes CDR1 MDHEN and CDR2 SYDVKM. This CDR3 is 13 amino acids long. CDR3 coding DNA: TGTGCCAGCAGTTTAGGAGTTTCTACTGAAGCTTTCTTT. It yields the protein CASSLGVSTEAFF.

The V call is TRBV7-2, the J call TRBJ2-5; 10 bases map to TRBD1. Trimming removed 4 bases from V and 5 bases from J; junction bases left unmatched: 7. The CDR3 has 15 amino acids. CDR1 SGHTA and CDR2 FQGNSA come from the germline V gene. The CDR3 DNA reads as TGTGCCAGCAGCTCCCGGACAGGGGGGAGGGAGACCCAGTACTTC. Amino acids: CASSSRTGGRETQYF.

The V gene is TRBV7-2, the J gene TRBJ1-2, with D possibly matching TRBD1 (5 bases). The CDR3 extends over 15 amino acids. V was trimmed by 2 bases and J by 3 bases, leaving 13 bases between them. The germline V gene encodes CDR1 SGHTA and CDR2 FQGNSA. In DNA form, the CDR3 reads TGTGCCAGCAGCTTAAGAGCAGGGCCTGACTATGGCTACACCTTC. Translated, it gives CASSLRAGPDYGYTF.

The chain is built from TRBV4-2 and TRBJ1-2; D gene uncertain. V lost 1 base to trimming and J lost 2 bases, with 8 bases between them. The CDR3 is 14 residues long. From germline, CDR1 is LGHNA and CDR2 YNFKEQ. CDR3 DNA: TGTGCCAGCAGCCAAGCTCCAGGAAACTATGGCTACACCTTC. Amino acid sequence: CASSQAPGNYGYTF.

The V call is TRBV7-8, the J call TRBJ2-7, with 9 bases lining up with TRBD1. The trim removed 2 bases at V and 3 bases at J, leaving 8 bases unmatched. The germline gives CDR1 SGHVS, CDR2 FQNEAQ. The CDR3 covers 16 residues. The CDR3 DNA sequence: TGTGCCAGCAGCTTACTTCAGACAGGGGGTAGCTACGAGCAGTACTTC. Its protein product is CASSLLQTGGSYEQYF. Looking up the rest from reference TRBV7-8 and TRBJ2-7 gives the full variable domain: GAGVSQSPRYKVAKRGQDVALRCDPISGHVSLFWYQQALGQGPEFLTYFQNEAQLDKSGLPSDRFFAERPEGSVSTLKIQRTQQEDSAVYLCASSLLQTGGSYEQYFGPGTRLTVT.

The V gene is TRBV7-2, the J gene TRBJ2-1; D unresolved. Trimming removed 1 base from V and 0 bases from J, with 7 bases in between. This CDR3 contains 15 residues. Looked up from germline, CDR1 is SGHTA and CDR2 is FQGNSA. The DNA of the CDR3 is TGTGCCAGCAGCTTAGATCAGTCCTCCTACAATGAGCAGTTCTTC. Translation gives CASSLDQSSYNEQFF.

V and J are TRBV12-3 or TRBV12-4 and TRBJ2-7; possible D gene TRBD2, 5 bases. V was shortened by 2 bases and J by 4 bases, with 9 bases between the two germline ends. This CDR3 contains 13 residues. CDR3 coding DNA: TGTGCCAGCAGTTTATTTGAGGGATACGAGCAGTACTTC. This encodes CASSLFEGYEQYF.

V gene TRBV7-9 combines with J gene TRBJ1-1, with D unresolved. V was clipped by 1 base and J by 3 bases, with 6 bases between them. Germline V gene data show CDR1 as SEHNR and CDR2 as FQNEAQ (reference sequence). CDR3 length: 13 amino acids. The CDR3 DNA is TGTGCCAGCAGCTTAGTCTCAGACACTGAAGCTTTCTTT. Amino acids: CASSLVSDTEAFF.

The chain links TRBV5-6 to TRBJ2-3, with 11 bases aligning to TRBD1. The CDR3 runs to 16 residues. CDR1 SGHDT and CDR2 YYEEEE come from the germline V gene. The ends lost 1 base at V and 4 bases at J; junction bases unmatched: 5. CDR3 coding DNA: TGTGCCAGCAGCTTGAGAGGGACAGGGGGGTCAGATACGCAGTATTTT. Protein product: CASSLRGTGGSDTQYF.

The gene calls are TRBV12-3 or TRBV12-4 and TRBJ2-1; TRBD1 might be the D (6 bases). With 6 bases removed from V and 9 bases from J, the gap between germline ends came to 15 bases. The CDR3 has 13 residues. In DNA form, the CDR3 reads TGTGCCAGCAGCCTCTCCAGGGGTACTGAGCAGTTCTTC. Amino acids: CASSLSRGTEQFF.

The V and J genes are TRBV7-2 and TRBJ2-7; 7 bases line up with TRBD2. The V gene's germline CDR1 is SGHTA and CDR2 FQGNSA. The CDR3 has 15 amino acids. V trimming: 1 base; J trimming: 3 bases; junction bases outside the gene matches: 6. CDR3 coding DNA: TGTGCCAGCAGCTTAGAACAACTAGCGAACTACGAGCAGTACTTC. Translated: CASSLEQLANYEQYF.

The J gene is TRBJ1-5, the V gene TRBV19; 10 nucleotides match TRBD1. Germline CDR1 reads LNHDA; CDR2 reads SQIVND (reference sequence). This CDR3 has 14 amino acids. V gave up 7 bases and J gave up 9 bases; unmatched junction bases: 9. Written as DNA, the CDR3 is TGTGCCAGTACCCTGACAGGGGGCCAGACGCCCCAGCATTTT. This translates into CASTLTGGQTPQHF.

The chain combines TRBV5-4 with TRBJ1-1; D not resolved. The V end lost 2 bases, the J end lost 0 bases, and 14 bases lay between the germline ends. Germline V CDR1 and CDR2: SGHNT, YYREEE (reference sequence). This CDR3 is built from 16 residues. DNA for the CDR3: TGTGCCAGCAGCTTACCGTACGGAACTATGAACACTGAAGCTTTCTTT. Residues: CASSLPYGTMNTEAFF.

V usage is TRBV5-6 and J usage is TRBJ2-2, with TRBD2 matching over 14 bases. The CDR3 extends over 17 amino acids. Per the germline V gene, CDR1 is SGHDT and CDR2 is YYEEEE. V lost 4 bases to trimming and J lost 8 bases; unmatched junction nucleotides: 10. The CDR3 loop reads CASSRETSGRASGELFF. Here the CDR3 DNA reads TGTGCCAGCAGCCGGGAGACTAGCGGGAGGGCCTCAGGGGAGCTGTTTTTT.

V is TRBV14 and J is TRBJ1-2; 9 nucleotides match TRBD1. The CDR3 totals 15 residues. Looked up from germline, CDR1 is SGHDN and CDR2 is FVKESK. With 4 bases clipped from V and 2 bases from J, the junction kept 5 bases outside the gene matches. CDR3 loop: CASSLTGGPNYGYTF. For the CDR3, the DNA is TGTGCCAGCAGCCTAACAGGGGGCCCAAACTATGGCTACACCTTC. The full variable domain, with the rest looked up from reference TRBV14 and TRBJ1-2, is EAGVTQFPSHSVIEKGQTVTLRCDPISGHDNLYWYRRVMGKEIKFLLHFVKESKQDESGMPNNRFLAERTGGTYSTLKVQPAELEDSGVYFCASSLTGGPNYGYTFGSGTRLTVV.

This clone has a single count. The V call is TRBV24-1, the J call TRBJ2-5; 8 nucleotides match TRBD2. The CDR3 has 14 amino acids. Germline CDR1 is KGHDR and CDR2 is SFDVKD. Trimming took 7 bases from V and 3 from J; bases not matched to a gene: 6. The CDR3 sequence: CATSAPGGEETQYF. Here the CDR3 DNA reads TGTGCCACCAGCGCCCCCGGGGGGGAAGAGACCCAGTACTTC.